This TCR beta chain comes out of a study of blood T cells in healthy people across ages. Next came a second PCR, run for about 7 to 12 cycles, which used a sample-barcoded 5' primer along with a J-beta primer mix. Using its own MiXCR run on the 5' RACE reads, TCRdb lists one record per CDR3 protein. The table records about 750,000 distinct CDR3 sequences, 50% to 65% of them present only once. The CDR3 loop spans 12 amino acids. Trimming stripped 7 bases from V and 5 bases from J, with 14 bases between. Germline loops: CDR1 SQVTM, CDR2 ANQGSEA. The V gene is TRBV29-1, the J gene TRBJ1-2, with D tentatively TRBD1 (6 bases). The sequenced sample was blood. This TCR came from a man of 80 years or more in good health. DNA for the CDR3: TGCAGCGGCCGTACAGGGTCGTATGGCTACACCTTC. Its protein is CSGRTGSYGYTF.